A single sample is the source of the 15 T cell receptor beta chains below, sequenced in a study of blood T cell repertoires in COVID-19. Method: immunoSEQ multiplex PCR; TCRdb's copy keeps in-frame clones and lacks some. Of 400,000 or so clones listed, around 91% are singletons. The sample taken for sequencing was peripheral blood. All receptors come from a woman aged 40 to 50 with COVID-19, enrolled during active disease.

The rearrangement uses TRBV6-2 or TRBV6-3 and TRBJ1-2; D possibly corresponds to TRBD1 (6 bases). CDR1 MNHEY and CDR2 SVGEGT come from the germline V gene. The CDR3 is made up of 15 amino acids. V dropped 2 bases and J dropped 6 bases, with 16 bases sitting between them. The CDR3 DNA follows: TGTGCCAGCAGTTACAGCGGGGCCGGGGACAATGGCTACACCTTC. This codes for CASSYSGAGDNGYTF.

A remark on this clone: This CDR3 is also generated by other DNA sequences in the sample. The chain joins TRBV7-3 to TRBJ2-5; 9 bases are shared with TRBD1. Germline V gene data show CDR1 as SGHTA and CDR2 as FQGTGA. The V segment lost 1 base and the J segment 5 bases; nucleotides outside the gene matches: 2. The CDR3 sequence is 14 residues long. For the CDR3, the DNA is TGTGCCAGCAGCTTAAGTGGACAGGGGGAGACCCAGTACTTC. Translated: CASSLSGQGETQYF.

This clone was recorded only once. V is TRBV4-1 and J is TRBJ1-1, with D hard to call. Germline V gives CDR1 MGHRA, CDR2 YSYEKL. The CDR3 extends over 12 amino acids. Between the trimmed V and J ends, which lost 3 bases and 11 bases, there was a span of 13 bases. DNA for the CDR3: TGCGCCAGCAGCCACCTCCAGGCCCCGGCTTTCTTT. Protein sequence: CASSHLQAPAFF.

This clone was recorded a few times. This rearrangement joins TRBV14 to TRBJ2-2, with a possible D match to TRBD1 (5 bases). Trimming shortened V by 6 bases and J by 5 bases, and 13 bases separated the two germline ends. There are 14 residues in the CDR3. Germline V gives CDR1 SGHDN, CDR2 FVKESK. This CDR3 is CASRKQGMTGELFF. The CDR3 nucleotides read TGTGCCAGCAGGAAGCAGGGAATGACCGGGGAGCTGTTTTTT.

The rearrangement joins TRBV5-1 to TRBJ1-1, with 10 bases identical to TRBD1. The V gene end was trimmed by 5 bases and the J gene end by 5 bases; junction bases not matched to a gene: 6. Germline V gene lookup returns CDR1 SGHRS and CDR2 YFSETQ. The CDR3 runs 14 residues. CDR3 bases: TGCGCCAGCAGATCCGGGACAGGGGTTACTGAAGCTTTCTTT. Amino acids: CASRSGTGVTEAFF.

This clone turned up a few times. The chain couples TRBV28 to TRBJ2-1; no definite D call. Germline lookup yields CDR1 MDHEN and CDR2 SYDVKM. The CDR3 totals 14 residues. Between the trimmed V and J ends, which lost 6 bases and 4 bases, there was a span of 13 bases. The CDR3 protein is CASRRHLLYNEQFF. DNA for the CDR3: TGTGCCAGCAGGCGGCATTTACTTTACAATGAGCAGTTCTTC.

This clone appeared a few times. Compared with germline, one end of the junction differs, possibly owing to a read error. The genes are TRBV7-7 and TRBJ1-5; D uncertain. Germline assignment: CDR1 SSHAT and CDR2 FNYEAQ (reference sequence). The CDR3 is made up of 14 amino acids. This chain's CDR3 is CASSPPGERQPQHF. CDR3 bases: TGTGCTAGCAGCCCGCCCGGGGAGCGTCAGCCCCAGCATTTT.

The chain is built from TRBV29-1 and TRBJ2-1; the match to TRBD1 covers 8 bases. The CDR3 runs 11 residues. Germline V lookup: CDR1 SQVTM, CDR2 ANQGSEA. Germline trimming cut 6 bases from V and 9 bases from J; bases unmatched to any gene: 4. Written as DNA, the CDR3 is TGCAGCGTGGCAGGGGGCACTGAGCAGTTCTTC. Protein sequence: CSVAGGTEQFF.

The V gene is TRBV12-3 or TRBV12-4, the J gene TRBJ1-3, with D perhaps TRBD1 (6 bases). Trimming removed 6 bases at V and 8 bases at J, with 14 bases between. This CDR3 region has 13 residues. CDR3 bases: TGTGCCAGCAGGCCGACAGGCGTGGACACCATATATTTT. Translating gives CASRPTGVDTIYF.

The J gene is TRBJ2-7, the V gene TRBV28, with a possible D match to TRBD2 (5 bases). The CDR3 has 15 amino acids. Between the trimmed V and J ends, which lost 7 bases and 6 bases, there was a span of 22 bases. Per germline, CDR1 MDHEN and CDR2 SYDVKM. In DNA, the CDR3 is TGTGCCAGCAAAATGCCAGAACCCCCCGGAGGCGAGCAGTACTTC. The encoded protein is CASKMPEPPGGEQYF.

The chain links TRBV6-5 to TRBJ1-2; 7 positions match TRBD1. CDR3 length equals 14 residues. The V segment lost 7 bases and the J segment 3 bases; nucleotides outside the gene matches: 8. Germline CDR1 reads MNHEY; CDR2 reads SVGAGI. CDR3 bases: TGTGCCAGCACGCGACAGGGCCTAGACTATGGCTACACCTTC. Translating it yields CASTRQGLDYGYTF.

CDR3 residues: CASSPPRATEAFF. The CDR3 region has the DNA TGTGCCAGCAGTCCCCCCCGCGCAACTGAAGCTTTCTTT. The chain has TRBV28 and TRBJ1-1; no reliable D call. This CDR3 contains 13 residues. The ends were cut back, 5 bases at V and 5 bases at J, with 12 bases in the middle. The germline gives CDR1 MDHEN, CDR2 SYDVKM.

The chain recombines TRBV12-3 or TRBV12-4 with TRBJ1-5; D unclear. V lost 9 bases and J lost 6, with 12 bases in between. The CDR3 sequence is 12 residues long. CDR3 sequence: CASRSRGQPQHF. For the CDR3, the DNA is TGTGCCAGTCGTAGCCGCGGTCAGCCCCAGCATTTT.

This clone has a single count. The rearrangement uses TRBV28 and TRBJ1-2, with a weak D call TRBD1 (5 bases). The CDR3 totals 17 residues. Germline CDR1 reads MDHEN; CDR2 reads SYDVKM. V lost 5 bases, J lost 3 bases, and 22 bases lay in between. This CDR3 is CASSAGPTALFDYGYTF. The CDR3 bases are TGTGCCAGCAGTGCAGGGCCAACCGCTCTTTTTGACTATGGCTACACCTTC.

The genes are TRBV14 and TRBJ1-6; 8 bases match TRBD1. In germline, CDR1 is SGHDN, CDR2 FVKESK. J gave up 7 bases and V 0 bases, and 8 bases lay outside the gene matches. This CDR3 has 17 amino acids. In nucleotides, the CDR3 is TGTGCCAGCAGCCAAGATCCAGGGGGCCGGAGGAATTCACCCCTCCACTTT. Residues: CASSQDPGGRRNSPLHF.